Sequencing of this TCR beta chain was carried out in a study of siplizumab effects on memory and regulatory T cells. General study findings and limits: A major contribution to the alloresponse seemed to be made by naive T cells, which seemed more diverse than memory cells. Naive-or-memory phenotypes were unassignable for roughly 75-96% of proliferating CD4+ or CD8+ clones.

Only in-frame clones appear in the TCRdb table, and some are missing; sequencing was by immunoSEQ multiplex PCR. The sample holds under 130,000 clones; about 92% are singletons and the top ten take about 0.32%. The V segment lost 1 base and the J segment 7 bases; nucleotides outside the gene matches: 5. Germline values: CDR1 SEHNR, CDR2 FQNEAQ (reference sequence). The CDR3 sequence is 15 residues long. To note about this clone: The target antigen is unknown.

This TCR came from a human donor in good health. This chain connects TRBV7-9 to TRBJ2-1, with 9 bases that match TRBD2. Sample: CD4+ T cells sorted from blood. The CDR3 nucleotides are TGTGCCAGCAGCTTAGTAGTAGCGGGAGAGAATGAGCAGTTCTTC. This gives the protein CASSLVVAGENEQFF.